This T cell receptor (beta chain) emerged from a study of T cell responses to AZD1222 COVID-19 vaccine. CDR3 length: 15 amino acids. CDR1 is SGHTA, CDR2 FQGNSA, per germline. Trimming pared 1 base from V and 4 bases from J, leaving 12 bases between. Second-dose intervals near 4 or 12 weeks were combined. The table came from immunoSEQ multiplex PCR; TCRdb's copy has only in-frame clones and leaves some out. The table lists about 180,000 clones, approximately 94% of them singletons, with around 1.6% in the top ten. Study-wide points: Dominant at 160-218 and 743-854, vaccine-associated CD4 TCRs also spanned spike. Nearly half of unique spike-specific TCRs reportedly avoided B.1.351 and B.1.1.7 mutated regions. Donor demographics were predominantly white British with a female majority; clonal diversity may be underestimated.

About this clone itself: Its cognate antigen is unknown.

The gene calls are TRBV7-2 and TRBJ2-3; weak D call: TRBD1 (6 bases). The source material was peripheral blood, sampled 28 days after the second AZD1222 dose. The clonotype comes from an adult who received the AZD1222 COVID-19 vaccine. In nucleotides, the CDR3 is TGTGCCAGCAGCTTAGGCGACAGGACACCAGATACGCAGTATTTT. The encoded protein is CASSLGDRTPDTQYF.